This passage covers 6 T cell receptor beta chains from one sample sequenced in a study of regulatory T cells in long-lasting Graves disease. Time point here: newly diagnosed GD, antithyroid drugs for less than 3 months. TCR sequences were obtained from RNA taken from PBMCs. CDR3-region Arm-PCR and iRepertoire HTBI primers produced the TCR beta libraries. TCRdb itself ran the multiplex PCR reads through MiXCR, one entry per CDR3 protein. The data hold around 240,000 distinct CDR3 sequences, with approximately 20% observed a single time. The same data also contributed to another study, on T cells in Graves' hyperthyroidism and ophthalmopathy.

Material: peripheral blood mononuclear cells (PBMCs), obtained at new diagnosis, from a patient treated with antithyroid drugs. These receptors all stem from a woman aged 25-40 years with Graves disease.

Ten or more counts support this clonotype. This chain connects TRBV4-1 to TRBJ1-2, with D unresolved. Germline CDR1 and CDR2: MGHRA and YSYEKL. CDR3 length equals 17 residues. V lost 0 bases and J lost 3, with 17 bases in between. Here the CDR3 reads CASSQDGYPRLDYGYTF. The CDR3 DNA reads as TGCGCCAGCAGCCAAGATGGGTACCCACGGCTGGACTATGGCTACACCTTC.

This clonotype occurred many times. V is TRBV9 and J is TRBJ1-5; TRBD1 agrees at 11 bases. The CDR3 covers 16 residues. V lost 2 bases, J lost 7 bases, and 8 bases stayed unmatched. Germline CDR1 reads SGDLS; CDR2 reads YYNGEE. The CDR3 DNA reads TGTGCCAGCAGCGTCACAGGACAGGGGGCAAGGCAGCCCCAGCATTTT. Its protein product is CASSVTGQGARQPQHF.

The CDR3 region has the DNA TGTGCCAGCAGGGGACAGCAGTATAGCTCCTACGAGCAGTACTTC. It encodes CASRGQQYSSYEQYF. The chain carries TRBV2 and TRBJ2-7; 7 nucleotides match TRBD1. Germline V gives CDR1 SNHLY, CDR2 FYNNEI. J lost 0 bases, V lost 6 bases, and 8 bases had no gene match. CDR3 length equals 15 residues.

On this clonotype itself: With a much larger clone just one base away, this may be a read error. The chain's CDR3 is CASSQSQGSSEQFF. The DNA for the CDR3 is TGTGCCAGCAGCCAATCACAGGGTTCGAGCGAGCAGTTCTTC. V is TRBV5-1 and J is TRBJ2-1, with a possible D match to TRBD1 (6 bases). The length of the CDR3 is 14 residues. The germline gives CDR1 SGHRS, CDR2 YFSETQ.

On this clonotype itself: Possible read error: a much larger clone is one base away. The conserved closing phenylalanine or tryptophan is absent in this CDR3, likely reflecting a read error. This rearrangement joins TRBV10-3 to TRBJ1-2, with TRBD1 matching over 10 bases. After removal of 6 bases from V and 2 bases from J, the junction contained 0 bases not matched to a gene. CDR1 and CDR2 (germline): ENHRY, SYGVKD. The CDR3 covers 13 residues. The CDR3, as DNA: TGTGCCATCAGGGACAGGGGGAACTATGGCTACACCCTC. Its protein product is CAIRDRGNYGYTL.

This chain connects TRBV29-1 to TRBJ1-2; D remains unclear. Looked up from germline, CDR1 is SQVTM and CDR2 is ANQGSEA. The CDR3 length is 12 residues. V was pared by 6 bases and J by 10 bases, with 18 bases between. The CDR3 region is CSVPLGAGDYTF. The CDR3 nucleotides read TGCAGCGTCCCGTTGGGTGCAGGTGACTACACCTTC.